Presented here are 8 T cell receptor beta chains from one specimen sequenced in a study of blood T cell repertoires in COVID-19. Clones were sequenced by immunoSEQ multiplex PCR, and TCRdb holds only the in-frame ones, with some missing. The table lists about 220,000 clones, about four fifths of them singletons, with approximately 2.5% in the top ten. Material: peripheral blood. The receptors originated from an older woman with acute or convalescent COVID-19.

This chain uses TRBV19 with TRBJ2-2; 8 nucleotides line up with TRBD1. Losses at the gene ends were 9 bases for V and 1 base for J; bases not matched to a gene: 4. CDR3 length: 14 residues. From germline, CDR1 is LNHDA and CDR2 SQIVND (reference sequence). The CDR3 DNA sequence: TGTGCCAGCCTGGACAGGGAGAACACCGGGGAGCTGTTTTTT. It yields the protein CASLDRENTGELFF.

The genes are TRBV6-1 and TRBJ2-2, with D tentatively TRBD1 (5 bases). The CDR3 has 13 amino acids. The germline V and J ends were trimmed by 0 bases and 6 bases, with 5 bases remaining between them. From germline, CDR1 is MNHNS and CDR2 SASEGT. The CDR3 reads CASSEAGPGELFF. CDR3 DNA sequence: TGTGCCAGCAGTGAAGCGGGGCCCGGGGAGCTGTTTTTT.

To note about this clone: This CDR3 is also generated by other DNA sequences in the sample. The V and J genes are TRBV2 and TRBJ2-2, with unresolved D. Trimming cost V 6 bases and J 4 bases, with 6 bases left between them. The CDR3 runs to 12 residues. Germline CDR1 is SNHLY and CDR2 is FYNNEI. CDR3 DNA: TGTGCCAGCAGGAGAGGCACCGGGGAGCTGTTTTTT. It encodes CASRRGTGELFF.

The DNA for the CDR3 is TGTGCCAGCAGCTTAGAAGGGGGATACACTGAAGCTTTCTTT. Its protein is CASSLEGGYTEAFF. This sequence joins TRBV7-3 and TRBJ1-1, with TRBD1 as a possible D gene (6 bases). V shed 2 bases and J shed 3 bases, with 10 bases lying between them. The CDR3 length is 14 residues. The V gene's germline CDR1 is SGHTA and CDR2 FQGTGA.

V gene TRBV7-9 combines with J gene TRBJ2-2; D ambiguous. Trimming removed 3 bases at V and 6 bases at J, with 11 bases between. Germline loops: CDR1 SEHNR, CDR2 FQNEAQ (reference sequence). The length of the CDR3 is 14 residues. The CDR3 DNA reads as TGTGCCAGCAGCTTGCTAGATCTGGCCGGGGAGCTGTTTTTT. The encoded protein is CASSLLDLAGELFF. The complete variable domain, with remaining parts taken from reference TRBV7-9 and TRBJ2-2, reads DTGVSQNPRHKITKRGQNVTFRCDPISEHNRLYWYRQTLGQGPEFLTYFQNEAQLEKSRLLSDRFSAERPKGSFSTLEIQRTEQGDSAMYLCASSLLDLAGELFFGEGSRLTVL.

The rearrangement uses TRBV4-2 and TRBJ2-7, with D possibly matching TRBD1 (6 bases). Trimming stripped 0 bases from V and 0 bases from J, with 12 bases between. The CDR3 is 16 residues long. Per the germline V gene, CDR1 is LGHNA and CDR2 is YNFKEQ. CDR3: CASSQDWSRGSYEQYF. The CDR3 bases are TGTGCCAGCAGCCAAGATTGGTCCAGGGGCTCCTACGAGCAGTACTTC.

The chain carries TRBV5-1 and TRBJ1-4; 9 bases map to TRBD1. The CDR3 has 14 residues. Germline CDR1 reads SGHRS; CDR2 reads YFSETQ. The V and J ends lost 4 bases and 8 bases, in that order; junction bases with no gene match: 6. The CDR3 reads CASSQGQGGEKLFF. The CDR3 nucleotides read TGCGCCAGCAGCCAGGGACAGGGTGGAGAAAAACTGTTTTTT.

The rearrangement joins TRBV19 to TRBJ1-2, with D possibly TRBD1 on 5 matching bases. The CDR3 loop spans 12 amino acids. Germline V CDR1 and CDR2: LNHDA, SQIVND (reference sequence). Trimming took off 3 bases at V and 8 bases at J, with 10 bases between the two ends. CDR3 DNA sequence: TGTGCCAGTAGTATCGGACAAGGGGGCTACACCTTC. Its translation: CASSIGQGGYTF.